Listed below are T cell receptor beta chains from one sample, sequenced in a study of blood T cell repertoires in COVID-19. Produced via immunoSEQ multiplex PCR; TCRdb's table is partial and in-frame only. The table records 200,000 to 250,000 clones, around 87% of them present only once. Input material: peripheral blood. The receptors come from a woman in her 70s with active or convalescent COVID-19. The CDR3 runs from the conserved cysteine through the conserved F or W. Each record gives: clone size, J gene, V gene, D gene, CDR3 protein, CDR3 DNA. A D gene is named only where the DNA matches it firmly. For some rows the clone size is stated as once, few or many, or as a class when expanded; others skip it.

clone size: NA; J gene: TRBJ1-3; V gene: TRBV3-1/TRBV3-2; D gene: NA; CDR3 protein: CASSQGGRSSGNTIYF; CDR3 DNA: TGTGCCAGCAGCCAAGGTGGTAGGAGCTCTGGAAACACCATATATTTT
clone size: few; J gene: TRBJ1-2; V gene: TRBV29-1; D gene: NA; CDR3 protein: CSVEDPLTRYGYTF; CDR3 DNA: TGCAGCGTTGAAGATCCCCTTACTAGGTATGGCTACACCTTC
clone size: NA; J gene: TRBJ1-2; V gene: TRBV5-6; D gene: TRBD1; CDR3 protein: CASSSQGAQGYTF; CDR3 DNA: TGTGCCAGCAGCTCTCAGGGGGCTCAGGGCTACACCTTC
clone size: NA; J gene: TRBJ1-2; V gene: TRBV14; D gene: NA; CDR3 protein: CASSQDLGVYGYTF; CDR3 DNA: TGTGCCAGCAGCCAAGATCTGGGAGTCTATGGCTACACCTTC
clone size: NA; J gene: TRBJ2-5; V gene: TRBV19; D gene: NA; CDR3 protein: CASSTLPSGRETQYF; CDR3 DNA: TGTGCCAGTAGTACCCTCCCGAGCGGTAGGGAGACCCAGTACTTC
clone size: NA; J gene: TRBJ1-5; V gene: TRBV7-9; D gene: NA; CDR3 protein: CASSLGGYSNQPQHF; CDR3 DNA: TGTGCCAGCAGCTTGGGGGGTTATAGCAATCAGCCCCAGCATTTT
clone size: NA; J gene: TRBJ1-2; V gene: TRBV28; D gene: TRBD1; CDR3 protein: CATTSGGAFGYGYTF; CDR3 DNA: TGTGCCACTACGTCAGGGGGCGCCTTTGGCTATGGCTACACCTTC
clone size: NA; J gene: TRBJ1-5; V gene: TRBV20-1; D gene: NA; CDR3 protein: CSASVPGGNQPQHF; CDR3 DNA: TGCAGTGCTAGTGTCCCCGGAGGCAATCAGCCCCAGCATTTT
clone size: NA; J gene: TRBJ2-3; V gene: TRBV19; D gene: NA; CDR3 protein: CATSGTSTDTQYF; CDR3 DNA: TGTGCCACGTCCGGGACTAGCACAGATACGCAGTATTTT
clone size: NA; J gene: TRBJ2-2; V gene: TRBV9; D gene: NA; CDR3 protein: CASSEERGIGELFF; CDR3 DNA: TGTGCCAGCAGCGAGGAGAGAGGCATCGGGGAGCTGTTTTTT
clone size: once; J gene: TRBJ1-4; V gene: TRBV19; D gene: NA; CDR3 protein: CASSPPPRDEKLFF; CDR3 DNA: TGTGCCAGTAGTCCGCCACCGAGGGATGAAAAACTGTTTTTT
clone size: NA; J gene: TRBJ2-3; V gene: TRBV7-3; D gene: NA; CDR3 protein: CASSSGVTDTQYF; CDR3 DNA: TGTGCCAGCAGCTCCGGGGTCACAGATACGCAGTATTTT
clone size: few; J gene: TRBJ2-3; V gene: TRBV7-8; D gene: NA; CDR3 protein: CASSRGVTDTQYF; CDR3 DNA: TGTGCCAGCAGCCGGGGAGTCACAGATACGCAGTATTTT
clone size: NA; J gene: TRBJ2-1; V gene: TRBV7-2; D gene: NA; CDR3 protein: CASSPGADNEQFF; CDR3 DNA: TGTGCCAGCAGCCCCGGCGCGGACAATGAGCAGTTCTTC
clone size: once; J gene: TRBJ1-3; V gene: TRBV18; D gene: NA; CDR3 protein: CASSPPGGPSGNTIYF; CDR3 DNA: TGTGCCAGCTCACCACCTGGGGGCCCCTCTGGAAACACCATATATTTT
clone size: NA; J gene: TRBJ2-7; V gene: TRBV7-2; D gene: NA; CDR3 protein: CASSSDSRYEQYF; CDR3 DNA: TGTGCCAGCAGCTCGGACAGTAGATACGAGCAGTACTTC
clone size: NA; J gene: TRBJ2-7; V gene: TRBV5-4; D gene: TRBD2; CDR3 protein: CASSLDRGGEQYF; CDR3 DNA: TGTGCCAGCAGCTTGGATCGCGGGGGCGAGCAGTACTTC
clone size: NA; J gene: TRBJ1-2; V gene: TRBV5-1; D gene: TRBD1; CDR3 protein: CASSLSSRTGPDYGYTF; CDR3 DNA: TGCGCCAGCAGCTTAAGCAGTCGGACAGGACCAGACTATGGCTACACCTTC
clone size: NA; J gene: TRBJ1-1; V gene: TRBV5-6; D gene: NA; CDR3 protein: CASSPGFRQNTEAFF; CDR3 DNA: TGTGCCAGCAGCCCGGGATTTAGACAGAACACTGAAGCTTTCTTT
clone size: NA; J gene: TRBJ2-1; V gene: TRBV7-9; D gene: TRBD1; CDR3 protein: CASSLGQGGNEQFF; CDR3 DNA: TGTGCCAGCAGCTTGGGACAGGGTGGCAATGAGCAGTTCTTC
clone size: once; J gene: TRBJ1-1; V gene: TRBV7-9; D gene: TRBD1; CDR3 protein: CASSLGWGQGAEAFF; CDR3 DNA: TGTGCCAGCAGCTTAGGGTGGGGACAGGGGGCTGAAGCTTTCTTT
clone size: NA; J gene: TRBJ2-3; V gene: TRBV10-2; D gene: TRBD2; CDR3 protein: CASSVELAGGITDTQYF; CDR3 DNA: TGCGCCAGCAGTGTAGAACTAGCGGGGGGTATCACAGATACGCAGTATTTT
clone size: few; J gene: TRBJ1-1; V gene: TRBV15; D gene: TRBD1; CDR3 protein: CATRTGSTEAFF; CDR3 DNA: TGTGCCACCAGGACAGGGAGCACTGAAGCTTTCTTT
clone size: NA; J gene: TRBJ1-3; V gene: TRBV7-9; D gene: NA; CDR3 protein: CASSFQGNTIYF; CDR3 DNA: TGTGCCAGCAGCTTTCAGGGAAACACCATATATTTT
clone size: NA; J gene: TRBJ2-7; V gene: TRBV27; D gene: TRBD1; CDR3 protein: CATQQGAISYEQYF; CDR3 DNA: TGTGCCACTCAACAGGGGGCAATTTCCTACGAGCAGTACTTC
clone size: NA; J gene: TRBJ1-2; V gene: TRBV19; D gene: TRBD1; CDR3 protein: CASRGARQGRRITF; CDR3 DNA: TGTGCCAGTAGGGGGGCGCGACAGGGGAGGAGGATCACCTTC
clone size: NA; J gene: TRBJ2-7; V gene: TRBV9; D gene: TRBD2; CDR3 protein: CASSVGGRAEAYEQYF; CDR3 DNA: TGTGCCAGCAGCGTAGGGGGGAGGGCAGAAGCCTACGAGCAGTACTTC
clone size: NA; J gene: TRBJ2-5; V gene: TRBV6-5; D gene: NA; CDR3 protein: CASSTELQETQYF; CDR3 DNA: TGTGCCAGCAGTACAGAACTCCAAGAGACCCAGTACTTC
clone size: NA; J gene: TRBJ1-5; V gene: TRBV27; D gene: NA; CDR3 protein: CASSSRVSNQPQHF; CDR3 DNA: TGTGCCAGCAGTAGCAGGGTTAGCAATCAGCCCCAGCATTTT
clone size: NA; J gene: TRBJ2-1; V gene: TRBV14; D gene: TRBD2; CDR3 protein: CASSPPGLAGGPSEQFF; CDR3 DNA: TGTGCCAGCAGTCCCCCCGGACTAGCGGGGGGCCCGAGTGAGCAGTTCTTC
clone size: NA; J gene: TRBJ2-2; V gene: TRBV5-1; D gene: NA; CDR3 protein: CASTLRGVTGELFF; CDR3 DNA: TGCGCCAGCACCCTCAGGGGGGTTACCGGGGAGCTGTTTTTT
clone size: NA; J gene: TRBJ2-7; V gene: TRBV24-1; D gene: NA; CDR3 protein: CATSRGGATYEQYF; CDR3 DNA: TGTGCCACCAGTCGCGGAGGGGCTACCTACGAGCAGTACTTC
clone size: NA; J gene: TRBJ1-4; V gene: TRBV19; D gene: NA; CDR3 protein: CASQGNEKLFF; CDR3 DNA: TGTGCCAGTCAGGGGAATGAAAAACTGTTTTTT
clone size: NA; J gene: TRBJ1-2; V gene: TRBV25-1; D gene: NA; CDR3 protein: CASSEIGGYGYTF; CDR3 DNA: TGTGCCAGCAGTGAGATAGGGGGCTATGGCTACACCTTC
clone size: NA; J gene: TRBJ2-7; V gene: TRBV5-1; D gene: TRBD2; CDR3 protein: CASSLLAVGSYEQYF; CDR3 DNA: TGCGCCAGCAGCTTACTAGCGGTTGGATCCTACGAGCAGTACTTC
clone size: NA; J gene: TRBJ2-7; V gene: TRBV27; D gene: NA; CDR3 protein: CASSFFTGRGYEQYF; CDR3 DNA: TGTGCCAGCAGTTTTTTCACGGGGAGAGGCTACGAGCAGTACTTC
clone size: NA; J gene: TRBJ1-2; V gene: TRBV25-1; D gene: TRBD1; CDR3 protein: CASSEEGQGAVGGYTF; CDR3 DNA: TGTGCCAGCAGTGAGGAGGGACAGGGGGCAGTGGGGGGCTACACCTTC
clone size: NA; J gene: TRBJ2-2; V gene: TRBV9; D gene: TRBD2; CDR3 protein: CASSVYGTSLTGELFF; CDR3 DNA: TGTGCCAGCAGCGTATACGGGACTAGTCTCACCGGGGAGCTGTTTTTT
clone size: NA; J gene: TRBJ1-5; V gene: TRBV5-5; D gene: TRBD1; CDR3 protein: CASSPWTGNQPQHF; CDR3 DNA: TGTGCCAGCAGCCCGTGGACAGGGAATCAGCCCCAGCATTTT
clone size: NA; J gene: TRBJ2-7; V gene: TRBV14; D gene: NA; CDR3 protein: CASSLRQAGEQYF; CDR3 DNA: TGTGCCAGCAGCCTCCGACAGGCGGGCGAGCAGTACTTC
clone size: few; J gene: TRBJ2-2; V gene: TRBV3-1/TRBV3-2; D gene: NA; CDR3 protein: CASSLMGQVNTGELFF; CDR3 DNA: TGTGCCAGCAGCTTAATGGGGCAGGTGAACACCGGGGAGCTGTTTTTT
clone size: few; J gene: TRBJ1-1; V gene: TRBV7-8; D gene: TRBD1; CDR3 protein: CASSLERGPAFF; CDR3 DNA: TGTGCCAGCAGCTTAGAGAGGGGGCCTGCTTTCTTT
clone size: NA; J gene: TRBJ2-6; V gene: TRBV12-5; D gene: TRBD1; CDR3 protein: CASGLAQGAVTGANVLTF; CDR3 DNA: TGTGCTAGTGGTTTGGCCCAGGGGGCCGTGACTGGGGCCAACGTCCTGACTTTC
clone size: NA; J gene: TRBJ2-5; V gene: TRBV10-2; D gene: NA; CDR3 protein: CASRAGALEETQYF; CDR3 DNA: TGCGCCAGCAGGGCGGGGGCCCTCGAAGAGACCCAGTACTTC
clone size: NA; J gene: TRBJ1-2; V gene: TRBV6-2/TRBV6-3; D gene: NA; CDR3 protein: CASSYSGPYYGYTF; CDR3 DNA: TGTGCCAGCAGTTACTCTGGGCCATACTATGGCTACACCTTC
clone size: NA; J gene: TRBJ2-1; V gene: TRBV7-8; D gene: NA; CDR3 protein: CASSRPNNEQFF; CDR3 DNA: TGTGCCAGCAGCCGACCTAACAATGAGCAGTTCTTC
clone size: NA; J gene: TRBJ2-2; V gene: TRBV15; D gene: NA; CDR3 protein: CATAGTTNTGELFF; CDR3 DNA: TGTGCCACCGCTGGGACAACGAACACCGGGGAGCTGTTTTTT
clone size: NA; J gene: TRBJ1-1; V gene: TRBV12-3/TRBV12-4; D gene: NA; CDR3 protein: CASLEGGRTEAFF; CDR3 DNA: TGTGCCAGTCTAGAAGGGGGTCGCACTGAAGCTTTCTTT
clone size: NA; J gene: TRBJ1-2; V gene: TRBV4-3; D gene: NA; CDR3 protein: CASSQGGGRGGYGYTF; CDR3 DNA: TGCGCCAGCAGCCAAGGTGGCGGCCGGGGGGGCTATGGCTACACCTTC